This TCR beta chain was observed in a study of cytomegalovirus exposure and HLA in healthy donors. General study results and limits: Prior analysis indicated that the majority of TCR beta V segments exhibited productivity approximately 90% or approximately 30% of the time.

The CDR3 totals 17 residues. Germline V gene lookup returns CDR1 LNHNV and CDR2 YYDKDF (reference sequence). V lost 3 bases, J lost 1 base, and 9 bases stayed unmatched. The PCR used 60 Vbeta and 13 Jbeta primers. The assay was immunoSEQ multiplex PCR, and TCRdb's table has in-frame clones only and misses some. The sample consists of 85,000 to 120,000 clones, approximately 87% of them appearing once. For this clone: Antigen: not known.

The specimen sequenced was PBMCs. The source of this sequence is a man aged 35-49 years in good health and CMV-seronegative. The rearrangement links TRBV15 to TRBJ2-5; 9 bases agree with TRBD1. The CDR3 DNA sequence: TGTGCCACCAGCAGCGCTGGGACAGGGATGATCCAAGAGACCCAGTACTTC. Amino acid sequence: CATSSAGTGMIQETQYF.